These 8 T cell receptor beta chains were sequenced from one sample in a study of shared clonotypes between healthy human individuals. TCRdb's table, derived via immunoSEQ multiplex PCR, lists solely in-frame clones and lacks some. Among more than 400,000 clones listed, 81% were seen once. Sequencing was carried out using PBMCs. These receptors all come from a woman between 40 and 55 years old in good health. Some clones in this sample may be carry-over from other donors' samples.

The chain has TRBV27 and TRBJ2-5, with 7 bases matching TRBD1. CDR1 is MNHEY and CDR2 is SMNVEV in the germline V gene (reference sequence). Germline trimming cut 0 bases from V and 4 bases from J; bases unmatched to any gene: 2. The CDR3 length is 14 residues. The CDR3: CASSLSGGRETQYF. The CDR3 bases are TGTGCCAGCAGTTTATCAGGGGGCAGAGAGACCCAGTACTTC.

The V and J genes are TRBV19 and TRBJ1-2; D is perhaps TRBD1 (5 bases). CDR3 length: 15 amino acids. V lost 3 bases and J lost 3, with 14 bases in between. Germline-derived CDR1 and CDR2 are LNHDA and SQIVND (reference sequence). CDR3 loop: CASSIGQGWHYGYTF. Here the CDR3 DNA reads TGTGCCAGTAGTATTGGGCAGGGTTGGCACTATGGCTACACCTTC.

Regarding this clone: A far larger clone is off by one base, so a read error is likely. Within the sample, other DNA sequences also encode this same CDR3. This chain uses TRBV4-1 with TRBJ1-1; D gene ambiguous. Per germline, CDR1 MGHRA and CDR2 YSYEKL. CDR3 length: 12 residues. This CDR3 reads CASSLPGTEAFF. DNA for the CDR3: TGCGCTAGCAGCCTCCCCGGCACTGAAGCTTTCTTT.

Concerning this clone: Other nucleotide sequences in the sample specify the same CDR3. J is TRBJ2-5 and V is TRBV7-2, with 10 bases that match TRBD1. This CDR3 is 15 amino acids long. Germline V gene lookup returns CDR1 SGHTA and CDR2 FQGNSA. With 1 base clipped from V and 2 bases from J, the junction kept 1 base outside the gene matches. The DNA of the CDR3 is TGTGCCAGCAGCTTAGGGGGACAGGGGCAAGAGACCCAGTACTTC. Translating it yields CASSLGGQGQETQYF.

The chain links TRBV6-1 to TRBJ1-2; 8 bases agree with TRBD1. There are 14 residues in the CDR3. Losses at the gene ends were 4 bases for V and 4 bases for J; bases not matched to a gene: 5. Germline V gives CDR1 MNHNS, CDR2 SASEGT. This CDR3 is CASSASGGSYGYTF. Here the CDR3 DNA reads TGTGCCAGCAGTGCCTCAGGGGGCAGCTATGGCTACACCTTC.

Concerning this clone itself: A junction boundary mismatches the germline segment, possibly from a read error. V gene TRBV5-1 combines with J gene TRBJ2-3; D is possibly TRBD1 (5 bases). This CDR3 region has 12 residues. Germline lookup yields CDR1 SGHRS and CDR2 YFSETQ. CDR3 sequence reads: CASTLTADTQYF. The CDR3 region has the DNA TGCGCCAGCACCTTGACAGCAGATACGCAGTATTTT.

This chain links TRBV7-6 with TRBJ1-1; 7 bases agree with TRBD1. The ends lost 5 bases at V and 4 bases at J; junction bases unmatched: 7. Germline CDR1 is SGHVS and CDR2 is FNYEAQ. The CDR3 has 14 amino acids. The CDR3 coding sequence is TGTGCCAGCAGCCTACAGGGGTCGGGCACTGAAGCTTTCTTT. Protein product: CASSLQGSGTEAFF.

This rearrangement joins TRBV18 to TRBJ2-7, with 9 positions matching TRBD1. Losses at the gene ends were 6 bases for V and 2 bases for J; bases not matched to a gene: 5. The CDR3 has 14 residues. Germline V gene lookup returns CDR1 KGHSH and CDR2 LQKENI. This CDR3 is CASSRGDRAYEQYF. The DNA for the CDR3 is TGTGCCAGCTCGCGAGGGGACAGGGCCTACGAGCAGTACTTC.